This T cell receptor (beta chain) originates from a study of metastatic and nonmetastatic thyroid tumors. Background on the study: Blood and tumor or nodule tissue repertoires from malignant and benign thyroid patients were compared. General study results and limits: As reported, TCR beta diversity in blood and tumor was significantly higher in malignant thyroid tumors than in benign nodules.

A note on this clone: Its antigen is undetermined. A much larger clone is a single base away; this may be a read error.

CDR1 and CDR2 (germline): SQVTM, ANQGSEA. The CDR3 covers 12 residues. The V end was cut by 7 bases, the J end by 3 bases, with 13 bases between. The authors' processing: Built for papillary thyroid cancer, a distant-metastasis classifier drew on CDR3 differences across clinicopathological groups. TCRdb re-clonotyped the PCR reads through MiXCR. TCRdb's processing, not the authors' own work, is the source of the V and J calls. The table includes under 100,000 clones, 8.6% detected once. All patients reached thyroid surgery having received no treatment beforehand. The specimen sequenced was blood. The rearrangement links TRBV29-1 to TRBJ2-7; D is perhaps TRBD2 (5 bases). The TCR was taken from a female donor with papillary thyroid cancer or a benign thyroid nodule (not recorded which). Some clones in this sample may be carry-over from other donors' samples. The CDR3 bases are TGCAGCGCTGCGGGTAGCTACTACGAGCAGTACTTC. It yields the protein CSAAGSYYEQYF.